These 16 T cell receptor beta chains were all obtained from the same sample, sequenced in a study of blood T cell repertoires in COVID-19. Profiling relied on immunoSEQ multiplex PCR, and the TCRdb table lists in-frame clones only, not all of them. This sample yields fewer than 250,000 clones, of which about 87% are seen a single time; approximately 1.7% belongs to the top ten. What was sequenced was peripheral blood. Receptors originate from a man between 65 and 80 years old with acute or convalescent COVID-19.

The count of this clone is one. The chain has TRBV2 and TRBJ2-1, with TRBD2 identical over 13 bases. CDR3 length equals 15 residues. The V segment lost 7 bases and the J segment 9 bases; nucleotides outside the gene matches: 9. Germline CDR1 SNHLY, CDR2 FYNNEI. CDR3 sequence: CASKELAGGPGEQFF. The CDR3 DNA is TGTGCCAGCAAGGAACTAGCGGGAGGGCCGGGTGAGCAGTTCTTC.

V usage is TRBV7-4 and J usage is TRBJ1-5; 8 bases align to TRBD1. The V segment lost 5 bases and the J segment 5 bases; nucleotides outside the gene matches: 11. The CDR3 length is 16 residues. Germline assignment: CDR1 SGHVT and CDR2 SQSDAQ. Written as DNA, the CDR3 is TGTGCCAGCAGCCAGGGGGCAGTCCCCCTATATCAGCCCCAGCATTTT. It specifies CASSQGAVPLYQPQHF.

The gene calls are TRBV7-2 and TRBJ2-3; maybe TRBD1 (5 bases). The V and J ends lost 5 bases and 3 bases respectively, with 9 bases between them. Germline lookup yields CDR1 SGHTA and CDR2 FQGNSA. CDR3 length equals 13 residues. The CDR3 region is CASSTRETDTQYF. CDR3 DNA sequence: TGTGCCAGCAGCACCAGGGAAACAGATACGCAGTATTTT. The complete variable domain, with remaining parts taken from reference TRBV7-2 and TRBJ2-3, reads GAGVSQSPSNKVTEKGKDVELRCDPISGHTALYWYRQSLGQGLEFLIYFQGNSAPDKSGLPSDRFSAERTGGSVSTLTIQRTQQEDSAVYLCASSTRETDTQYFGPGTRLTVL.

DNA for the CDR3: TGTGCCAGTACCTTGACTAGCGGGGAATTCTACGAGCAGTACTTC. This codes for CASTLTSGEFYEQYF. The V gene is TRBV19, the J gene TRBJ2-7; TRBD2 aligns across 11 bases. J was trimmed by 3 bases and V by 7 bases; bases with no gene match: 8. Germline values: CDR1 LNHDA, CDR2 SQIVND (reference sequence). This CDR3 has 15 amino acids.

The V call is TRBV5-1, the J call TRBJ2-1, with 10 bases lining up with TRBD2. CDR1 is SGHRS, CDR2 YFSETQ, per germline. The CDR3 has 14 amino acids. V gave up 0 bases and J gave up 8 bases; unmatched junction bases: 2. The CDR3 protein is CASSLGSGRDEQFF. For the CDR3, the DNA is TGCGCCAGCAGCTTGGGGAGCGGGAGGGATGAGCAGTTCTTC.

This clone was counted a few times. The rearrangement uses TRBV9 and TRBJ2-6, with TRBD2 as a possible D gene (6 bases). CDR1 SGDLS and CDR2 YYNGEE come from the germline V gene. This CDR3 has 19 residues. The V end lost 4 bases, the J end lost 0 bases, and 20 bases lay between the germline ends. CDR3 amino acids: CASSPKGLLGGSGANVLTF. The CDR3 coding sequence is TGTGCCAGCAGCCCGAAGGGACTCCTTGGGGGCTCTGGGGCCAACGTCCTGACTTTC.

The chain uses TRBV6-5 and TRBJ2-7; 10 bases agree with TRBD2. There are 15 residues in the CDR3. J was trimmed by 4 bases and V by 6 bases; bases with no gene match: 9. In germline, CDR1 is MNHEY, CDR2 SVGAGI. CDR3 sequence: CASSIRLAGIYEQYF. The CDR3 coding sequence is TGTGCCAGCAGCATACGACTAGCGGGTATTTACGAGCAGTACTTC.

The CDR3 protein is CASSYSTGSLTDTQYF. For the CDR3, the DNA is TGTGCCAGCAGTTACTCGACAGGATCCCTCACAGATACGCAGTATTTT. The genes are TRBV6-6 and TRBJ2-3, with D possibly being TRBD1 (6 bases). The germline V and J ends were trimmed by 0 bases and 2 bases, with 12 bases remaining between them. The CDR3 covers 16 residues. Germline CDR1 is MNHNY and CDR2 is SVGAGI (reference sequence).

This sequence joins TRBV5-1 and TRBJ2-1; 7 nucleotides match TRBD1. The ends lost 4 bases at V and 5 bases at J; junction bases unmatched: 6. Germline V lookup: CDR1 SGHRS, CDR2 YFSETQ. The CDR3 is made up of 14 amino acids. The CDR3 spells CASSRDRLDNEQFF. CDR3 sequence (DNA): TGCGCCAGCAGCAGGGACAGATTAGACAATGAGCAGTTCTTC. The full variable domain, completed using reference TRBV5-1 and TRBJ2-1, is KAGVTQTPRYLIKTRGQQVTLSCSPISGHRSVSWYQQTPGQGLQFLFEYFSETQRNKGNFPGRFSGRQFSNSRSEMNVSTLELGDSALYLCASSRDRLDNEQFFGPGTRLTVL.

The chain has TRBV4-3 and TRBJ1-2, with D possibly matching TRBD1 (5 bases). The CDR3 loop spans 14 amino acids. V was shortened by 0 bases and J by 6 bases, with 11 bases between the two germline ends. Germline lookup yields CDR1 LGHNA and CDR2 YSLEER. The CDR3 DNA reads TGCGCCAGCAGCCAAGATGGCAGGGATCATGGCTACACCTTC. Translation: CASSQDGRDHGYTF.

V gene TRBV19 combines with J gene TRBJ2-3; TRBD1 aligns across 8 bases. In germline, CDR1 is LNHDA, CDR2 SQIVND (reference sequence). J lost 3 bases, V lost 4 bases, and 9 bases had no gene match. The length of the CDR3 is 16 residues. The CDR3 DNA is TGTGCCAGTAGTACTTTCGAGCAGGGGGCAACAGATACGCAGTATTTT. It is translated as CASSTFEQGATDTQYF.

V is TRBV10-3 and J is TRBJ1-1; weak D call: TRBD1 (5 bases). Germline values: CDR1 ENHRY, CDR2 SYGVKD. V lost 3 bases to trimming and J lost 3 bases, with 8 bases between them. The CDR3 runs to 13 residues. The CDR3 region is CAISDTGDTEAFF. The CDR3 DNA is TGTGCCATCAGTGATACAGGAGACACTGAAGCTTTCTTT.

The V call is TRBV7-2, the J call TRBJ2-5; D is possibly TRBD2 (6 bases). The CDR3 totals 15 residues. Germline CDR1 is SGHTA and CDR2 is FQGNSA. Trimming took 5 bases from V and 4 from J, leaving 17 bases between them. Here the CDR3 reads CASSEEGLGSETQYF. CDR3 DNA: TGTGCCAGCAGCGAGGAGGGCCTTGGATCAGAGACCCAGTACTTC.

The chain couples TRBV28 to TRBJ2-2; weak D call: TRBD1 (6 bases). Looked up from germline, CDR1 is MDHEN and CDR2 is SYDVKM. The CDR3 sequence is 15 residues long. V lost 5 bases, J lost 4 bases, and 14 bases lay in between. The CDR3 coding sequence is TGTGCCAGCAGTCCCTCCGGGACACCCACCGGGGAGCTGTTTTTT. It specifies CASSPSGTPTGELFF.

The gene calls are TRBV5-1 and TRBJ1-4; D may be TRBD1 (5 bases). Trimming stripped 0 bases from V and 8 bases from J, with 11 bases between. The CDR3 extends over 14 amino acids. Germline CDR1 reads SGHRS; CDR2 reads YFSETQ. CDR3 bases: TGCGCCAGCAGCTTGGTTCAGGGTCGCGAAAAACTGTTTTTT. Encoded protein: CASSLVQGREKLFF.

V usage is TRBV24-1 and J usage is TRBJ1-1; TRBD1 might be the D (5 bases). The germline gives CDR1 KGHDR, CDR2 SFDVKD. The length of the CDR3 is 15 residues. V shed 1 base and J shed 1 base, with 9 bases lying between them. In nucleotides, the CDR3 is TGTGCCACCAGTGATTTCCAGGGCCAGAACACTGAAGCTTTCTTT. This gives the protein CATSDFQGQNTEAFF.